This paragraph covers one T cell receptor beta chain sequence. The antigen remains unidentified. PCR involved 60 Vbeta and 13 Jbeta primers. The authors' processing: Among the unique TCR beta chains that a later analysis counted, about 79 million in all, 10 million to 14 million were shared. TCRdb's table, derived via immunoSEQ multiplex PCR, lists solely in-frame clones and lacks some. The V and J calls and clone size are taken from that table; D and trimming were inferred from the DNA. The sample records under 150,000 clones, over 60% being singletons. This entry comes from a study of cytomegalovirus exposure and HLA in healthy donors. Findings of the study overall: Reports state that TCR beta sequences accurately predicted most subjects' HLA-A and HLA-B alleles. A likely sequencing artifact accounted for one observed cluster of highly shared sequence variants.

CDR3 length: 14 residues. The germline V and J ends were trimmed by 5 bases and 2 bases, with 12 bases remaining between them. Looked up from germline, CDR1 is PRHDT and CDR2 is FYEKMQ (reference sequence). The chain combines TRBV13 with TRBJ1-1, with D possibly TRBD1 on 5 matching bases. The TCR originated in a male donor in good health and CMV-seropositive. Sequenced input: PBMCs. The CDR3 sequence is CASSRADSNTEAFF. In DNA, the CDR3 is TGTGCCAGCAGCCGAGCCGACAGTAACACTGAAGCTTTCTTT.